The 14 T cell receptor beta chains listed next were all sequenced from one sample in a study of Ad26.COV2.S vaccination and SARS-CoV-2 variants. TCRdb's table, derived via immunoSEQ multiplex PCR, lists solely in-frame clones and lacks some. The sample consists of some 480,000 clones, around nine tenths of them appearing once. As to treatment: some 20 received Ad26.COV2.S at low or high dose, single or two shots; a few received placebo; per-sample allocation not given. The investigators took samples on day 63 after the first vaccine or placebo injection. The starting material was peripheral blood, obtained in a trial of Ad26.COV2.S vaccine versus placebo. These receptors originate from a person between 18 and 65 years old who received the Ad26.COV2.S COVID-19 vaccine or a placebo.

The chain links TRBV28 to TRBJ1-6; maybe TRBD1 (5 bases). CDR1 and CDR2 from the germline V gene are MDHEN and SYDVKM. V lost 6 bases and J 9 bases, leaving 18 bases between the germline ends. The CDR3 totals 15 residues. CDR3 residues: CASRGQSLLGSPLHF. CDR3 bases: TGTGCCAGCAGGGGGCAGAGCCTACTGGGTTCACCCCTCCACTTT.

This CDR3 reads CASTPPRGSETQYF. In DNA form, the CDR3 reads TGCGCCAGCACCCCCCCGAGGGGCTCGGAGACCCAGTACTTC. This chain connects TRBV23-1 to TRBJ2-5, with D perhaps given as TRBD1 or TRBD2 (5 bases each). TRBV23-1 is classed as an ORF, of uncertain function. The CDR3 has 14 residues. V was cut by 7 bases and J by 5 bases, with 17 bases left in between.

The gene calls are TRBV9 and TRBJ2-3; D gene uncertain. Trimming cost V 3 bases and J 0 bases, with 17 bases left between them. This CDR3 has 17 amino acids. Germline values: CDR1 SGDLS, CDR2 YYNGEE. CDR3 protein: CASSAHSTYTSTDTQYF. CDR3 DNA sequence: TGTGCCAGCAGCGCCCATTCGACTTATACTAGCACAGATACGCAGTATTTT.

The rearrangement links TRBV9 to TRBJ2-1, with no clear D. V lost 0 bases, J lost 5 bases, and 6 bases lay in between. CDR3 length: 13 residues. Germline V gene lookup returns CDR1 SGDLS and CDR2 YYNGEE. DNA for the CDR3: TGTGCCAGCAGCGTAGCACAGAACAATGAGCAGTTCTTC. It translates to CASSVAQNNEQFF.

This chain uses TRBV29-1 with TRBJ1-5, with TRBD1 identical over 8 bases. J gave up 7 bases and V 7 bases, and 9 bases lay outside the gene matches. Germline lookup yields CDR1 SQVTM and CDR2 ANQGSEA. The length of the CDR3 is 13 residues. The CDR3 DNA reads TGCAGCGCCCGACAGGACAGGGCCCAGCCCCAGCATTTT. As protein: CSARQDRAQPQHF. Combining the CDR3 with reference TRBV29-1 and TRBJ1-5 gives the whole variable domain SAVISQKPSRDICQRGTSLTIQCQVDSQVTMMFWYRQQPGQSLTLIATANQGSEATYESGFVIDKFPISRPNLTFSTLTVSNMSPEDSSIYLCSARQDRAQPQHFGDGTRLSIL.

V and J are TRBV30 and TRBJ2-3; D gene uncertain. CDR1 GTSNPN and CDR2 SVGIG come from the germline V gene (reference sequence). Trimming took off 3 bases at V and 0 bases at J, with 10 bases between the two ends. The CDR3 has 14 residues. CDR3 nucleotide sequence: TGTGCCTGGAGCGTGGCCGCTAGCACAGATACGCAGTATTTT. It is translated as CAWSVAASTDTQYF.

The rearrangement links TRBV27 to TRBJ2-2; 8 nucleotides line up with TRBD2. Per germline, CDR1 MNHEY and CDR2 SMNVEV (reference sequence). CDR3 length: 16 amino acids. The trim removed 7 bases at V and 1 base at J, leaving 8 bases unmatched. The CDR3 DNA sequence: TGTGCCAGCAAGTTTCGGGGGGGACTGAACACCGGGGAGCTGTTTTTT. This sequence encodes CASKFRGGLNTGELFF.

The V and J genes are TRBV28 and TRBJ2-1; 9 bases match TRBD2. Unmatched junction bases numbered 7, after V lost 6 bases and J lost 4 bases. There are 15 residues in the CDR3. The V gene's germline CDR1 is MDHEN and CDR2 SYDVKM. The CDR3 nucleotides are TGTGCCAGCAGCGAGAGCGGGAGGCGGTACAATGAGCAGTTCTTC. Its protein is CASSESGRRYNEQFF.

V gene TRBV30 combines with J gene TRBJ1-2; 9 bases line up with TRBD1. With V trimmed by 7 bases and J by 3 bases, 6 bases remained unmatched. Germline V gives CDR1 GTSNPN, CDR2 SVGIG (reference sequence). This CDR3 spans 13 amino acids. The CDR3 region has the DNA TGTGCCTCTCCGGGACAGGGCGACTATGGCTACACCTTC. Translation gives CASPGQGDYGYTF. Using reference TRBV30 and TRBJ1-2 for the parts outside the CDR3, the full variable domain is SQTIHQWPATLVQPVGSPLSLECTVEGTSNPNLYWYRQAAGRGLQLLFYSVGIGQISSEVPQNLSASRPQDRQFILSSKKLLLSDSGFYLCASPGQGDYGYTFGSGTRLTVV.

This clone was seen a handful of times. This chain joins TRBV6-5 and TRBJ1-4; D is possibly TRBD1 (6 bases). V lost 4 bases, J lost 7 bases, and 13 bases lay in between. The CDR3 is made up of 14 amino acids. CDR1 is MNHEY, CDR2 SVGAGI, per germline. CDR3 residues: CASSFRGYGEKLFF. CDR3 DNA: TGTGCCAGCAGTTTCAGGGGTTATGGTGAAAAACTGTTTTTT.

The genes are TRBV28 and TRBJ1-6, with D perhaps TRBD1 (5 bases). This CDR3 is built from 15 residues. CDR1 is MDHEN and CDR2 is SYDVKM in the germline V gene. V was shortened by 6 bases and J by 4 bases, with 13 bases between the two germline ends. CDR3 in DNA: TGTGCCAGCAGGATCGGCACAGGATATAATTCACCCCTCCACTTT. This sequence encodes CASRIGTGYNSPLHF.

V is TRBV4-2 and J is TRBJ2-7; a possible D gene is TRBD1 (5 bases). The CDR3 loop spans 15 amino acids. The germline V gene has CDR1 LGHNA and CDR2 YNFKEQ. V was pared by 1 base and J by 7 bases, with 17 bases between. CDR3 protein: CASSQGAGPLGEQYF. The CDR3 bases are TGTGCCAGCAGCCAAGGGGCAGGGCCATTGGGGGAGCAGTACTTC.

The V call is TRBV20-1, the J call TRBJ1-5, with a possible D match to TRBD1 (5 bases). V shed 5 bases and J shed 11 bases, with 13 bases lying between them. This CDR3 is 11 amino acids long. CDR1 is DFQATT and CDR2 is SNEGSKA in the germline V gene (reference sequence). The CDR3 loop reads CSAASGGSQHF. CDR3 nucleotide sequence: TGCAGTGCTGCCTCGGGGGGGTCCCAGCATTTT.

The CDR3 protein is CASSLNAGTAWSNEQFF. The DNA of the CDR3 is TGTGCCAGCAGTTTAAACGCCGGGACAGCCTGGAGCAATGAGCAGTTCTTC. The chain couples TRBV27 to TRBJ2-1; 7 nucleotides line up with TRBD1. With V trimmed by 2 bases and J by 6 bases, 13 bases remained unmatched. The CDR3 has 17 amino acids. Looked up from germline, CDR1 is MNHEY and CDR2 is SMNVEV (reference sequence).